What follows is one TCR beta chain and its context. This record belongs to a study of cytomegalovirus exposure and HLA in healthy donors. The CDR3 spans 11 residues. Trimming stripped 1 base from V and 7 bases from J, with 7 bases between. CDR1 is GTSNPN and CDR2 is SVGIG in the germline V gene (reference sequence). Primers for the PCR totalled 60 Vbeta and 13 Jbeta. The repertoire was sequenced with immunoSEQ multiplex PCR; TCRdb's copy has only in-frame clones and lacks some. This sample carries around 91,000 clones, 64% of them seen once, and the ten largest clones take roughly 3.2%. The TCR comes from a man between 60 and 75 years old in good health and CMV-seronegative. Sequencing was carried out using PBMCs. V gene TRBV30 combines with J gene TRBJ1-2; maybe TRBD1 (5 bases). The CDR3 sequence is CAWSGGAGYTF. The CDR3, as DNA: TGTGCCTGGAGTGGGGGCGCTGGCTACACCTTC.